This T cell receptor beta chain is drawn from a study of blood T cell repertoires in COVID-19 (TCRdb year 2020). Notes on the research overall: Samples from collaborators originated in the United States, Italy and Spain and spanned both the acute and convalescent phases of COVID-19. The prospective study material was composed of cDNA or gDNA derived from T cells, B-cell-depleted T cells, or PBMCs. The dataset comprised deeply sampled blood TCRbeta repertoires from subjects exposed to, actively infected with, or recovered from COVID-19. The repertoires were released in a freely available public database meant as a resource for research on the immune response to SARS-CoV-2. The samples were drawn from two sources: the first 160 participants of the ongoing ImmuneRACE study, and 950 to 1,500 subjects contributed by 6 global collaborators. Sample metadata almost always included a de-identified subject ID, COVID-19 status, age in years and sex. Where available, HLA class I and class II types were obtained from metadata supplied by the sample provider rather than from assay-based typing.

On this clone itself: The antigen this receptor binds is unknown. No base qualities exist here, and no much larger clone lies one base off it.

Each collaborating institution followed its own protocols to collect whole blood in K2EDTA tubes. Collaborator samples were shipped for TCRbeta analysis as frozen whole blood, isolated PBMCs, or DNA extracted from either sample type. V ends up 8 bases short and J 8 bases short, with an unmatched junction base count of 15. CDR1 and CDR2 (SGHTA, FQGTGA) derive from the germline V gene. From cysteine to phenylalanine, the CDR3 is 15 amino acids long. Of all the DNA, just the CDR3 is kept, 45 bases in frame from base 1. Results the study describes overall, beyond this receptor: Clinical and demographic metadata were provided uncurated, with the amount varying by source and participant.

TCRbeta CDR3 regions were amplified from genomic DNA by means of the immunoSEQ Assay, a bias-controlled multiplex PCR. The original methods were these. Nucleated cell counts per sample were estimated from amplification of reference gene primers within the assay. To quantify the absolute abundance of each unique TCRbeta CDR3 rearrangement, sequence reads were collapsed and filtered. For each sample, productive Simpson clonality was calculated as the square root of Simpson's diversity index across productive rearrangements. TCRdb obtained this table from immuneACCESS and retained in-frame rearrangements with V and J assigned. These tables miss some clones; where compared with another copy, unresolved V genes account for less than half of the shortfall, and the remainder is unexplained. V, J and clone size were drawn from that table, and D and trimming were deduced from the DNA. This sample gives about 110,000 clones in total; approximately 70% of them show up just once. The ten largest clonotypes hold under 10% of the sample.

The clonotype originates from a woman aged 60 to 75 with acute or convalescent COVID-19. Recombination joined TRBV7-3 with TRBJ1-1; 9 bases in the middle match TRBD1. Sequencing used peripheral blood. The DNA sequence is given as TGTGCCAGCGAACGATACACAGGGGGCGCGACCGAAGCTTTCTTT. It specifies CASERYTGGATEAFF.